This T cell receptor beta chain was recorded in a study of blood T cell repertoires in COVID-19. Whole-study context: Spain, Italy and the United States supplied samples that represented acute and convalescent COVID-19. Sources were T cells, B-cell-depleted T cells, or PBMCs; the material itself was cDNA or gDNA.

Clones were read by immunoSEQ multiplex PCR, and TCRdb kept only the in-frame ones, dropping some. The sample comprises 110,000 to 150,000 clones, approximately 80% of which are singletons, and about two fifths rests with the top ten. Sequencing was done on a sample of peripheral blood. The clonotype originates from a human donor in a cohort sampled during active COVID-19.

The CDR3 spells CASSDGQGDSEAFF. The CDR3, as DNA: TGTGCCAGCAGTGACGGGCAGGGGGACTCTGAAGCTTTCTTT. V is TRBV2 and J is TRBJ1-1; 7 bases align to TRBD1. CDR3 length equals 14 residues. Germline V gene data show CDR1 as SNHLY and CDR2 as FYNNEI. Trimming cost V 3 bases and J 6 bases; bases outside gene matches: 7.